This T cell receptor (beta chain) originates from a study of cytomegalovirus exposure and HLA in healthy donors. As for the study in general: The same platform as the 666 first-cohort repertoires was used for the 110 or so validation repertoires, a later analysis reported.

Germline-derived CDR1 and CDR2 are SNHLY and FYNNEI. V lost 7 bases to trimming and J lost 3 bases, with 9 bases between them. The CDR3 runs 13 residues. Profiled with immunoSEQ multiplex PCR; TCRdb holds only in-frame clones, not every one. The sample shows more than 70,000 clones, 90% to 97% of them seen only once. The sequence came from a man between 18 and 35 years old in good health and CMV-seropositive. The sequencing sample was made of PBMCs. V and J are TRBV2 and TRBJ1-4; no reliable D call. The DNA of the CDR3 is TGTGCCAGCACGGGGTCGGCTAATGAAAAACTGTTTTTT. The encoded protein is CASTGSANEKLFF. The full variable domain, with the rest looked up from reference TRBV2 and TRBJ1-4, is EPEVTQTPSHQVTQMGQEVILRCVPISNHLYFYWYRQILGQKVEFLVSFYNNEISEKSEIFDDQFSVERPDGSNFTLKIRSTKLEDSAMYFCASTGSANEKLFFGSGTQLSVL.